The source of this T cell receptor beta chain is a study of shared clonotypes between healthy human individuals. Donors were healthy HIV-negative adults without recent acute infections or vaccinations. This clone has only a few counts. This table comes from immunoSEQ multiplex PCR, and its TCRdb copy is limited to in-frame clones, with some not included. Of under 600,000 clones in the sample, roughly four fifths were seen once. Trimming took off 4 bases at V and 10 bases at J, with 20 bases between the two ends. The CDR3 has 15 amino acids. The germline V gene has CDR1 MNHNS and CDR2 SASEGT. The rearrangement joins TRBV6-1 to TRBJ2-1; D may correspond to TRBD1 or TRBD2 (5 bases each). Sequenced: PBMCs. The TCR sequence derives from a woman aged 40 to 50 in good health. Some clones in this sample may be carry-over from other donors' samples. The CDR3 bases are TGTGCCAGCAGTGCCGGGGCCGGGTTTAGTGGCGAGCAGTTCTTC. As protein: CASSAGAGFSGEQFF.